This T cell receptor (beta chain) was obtained from a study of OX40 agonist ivuxolimab in advanced cancers. V shed 6 bases and J 3 bases; nucleotides not matched to a gene: 6. This CDR3 is 15 amino acids long. Germline-derived CDR1 and CDR2 are MNHNS and SASEGT. Comment on this clone: The antigen is undetermined.

Findings and limits, study-wide: Low normalized T-cell clonal expansion also characterized some of the nonresponders.

Sequenced by immunoSEQ multiplex PCR; TCRdb stores in-frame clones only, minus some. Of around 55,000 clones in the sample, 77% were seen once. The chain couples TRBV6-1 to TRBJ1-5, with 9 bases lining up with TRBD1. The TCR originated in an adult with an advanced solid tumor such as melanoma, head and neck, liver or kidney cancer. The sample here was CD4+ or CD8+ T cells sorted from blood, taken in a trial of the OX40 agonist ivuxolimab. In DNA, the CDR3 is TGTGCCAGCAGACGAACAGGGGGCGACAATCAGCCCCAGCATTTT. Amino acids: CASRRTGGDNQPQHF.